This is a list of T cell receptor beta chains from one sample in a study of cytomegalovirus exposure and HLA in healthy donors. The data were produced by immunoSEQ multiplex PCR, yet TCRdb's version contains in-frame clones alone and is incomplete. Among around 130,000 clones listed, 84% were seen once. The specimen was PBMCs. These receptors were collected from a woman aged 18 to 35 in good health and CMV-seropositive. CDR3s include the opening cysteine and the closing phenylalanine or tryptophan. Each record gives: J gene, V gene, clone size, D gene, CDR3 protein, CDR3 DNA. A D gene is named only where the DNA matches it firmly. A clone size is listed for some rows: how often the clone was seen (once, few, many), or a class if it is expanded.

TRBJ1-2,TRBV2,-,-,CASSDMGGNYGYTF,TGTGCCAGCAGTGATATGGGGGGTAACTATGGCTACACCTTC
TRBJ2-2,TRBV4-1,-,-,CASSQDRAGWSGELFF,TGCGCCAGCAGCCAAGACCGGGCAGGGTGGAGCGGGGAGCTGTTTTTT
TRBJ2-3,TRBV4-2,once,-,CASSQDVGGGPTDTQYF,TGTGCCAGCAGCCAAGACGTAGGGGGGGGGCCAACAGATACGCAGTATTTT
TRBJ2-1,TRBV7-9,-,-,CASSPNGGQSYNEQFF,TGTGCCAGCAGCCCAAACGGAGGACAGTCCTACAATGAGCAGTTCTTC
TRBJ1-2,TRBV4-1,-,TRBD1,CASSPPRSWQGGYGYTF,TGCGCCAGCAGCCCCCCCCGAAGTTGGCAGGGGGGCTATGGCTACACCTTC
TRBJ2-7,TRBV6-5,-,TRBD2,CASRATSGEYEQYF,TGTGCCAGCAGAGCGACTAGCGGGGAGTACGAGCAGTACTTC
TRBJ2-5,TRBV6-6,-,TRBD2,CASSSTLAGEETQYF,TGTGCCAGCAGTTCCACACTAGCGGGGGAAGAGACCCAGTACTTC
TRBJ2-7,TRBV5-1,few,TRBD2,CASSLGGLAGVYEQYF,TGCGCCAGCAGCTTGGGCGGGCTAGCGGGTGTCTACGAGCAGTACTTC
TRBJ1-2,TRBV28,-,TRBD1,CATHTDRGGYGYTF,TGTGCCACCCATACCGACAGGGGAGGGTATGGCTACACCTTC
TRBJ2-5,TRBV7-9,-,TRBD2,CASSLKLAGGRRFQETQYF,TGTGCCAGCAGCTTGAAACTAGCGGGGGGCCGAAGATTTCAAGAGACCCAGTACTTC
TRBJ2-1,TRBV6-1,-,-,CASMGLLFDYNEQFF,TGTGCCAGCATGGGGCTACTATTCGACTACAATGAGCAGTTCTTC
TRBJ2-7,TRBV7-6,once,TRBD1,CASSTLTGNEQYF,TGTGCCAGCAGCACTTTGACAGGGAACGAGCAGTACTTC
TRBJ1-4,TRBV5-1,-,-,CASSLDPAGNEKLFF,TGCGCCAGCAGCCTGGACCCGGCGGGTAATGAAAAACTGTTTTTT
TRBJ1-4,TRBV5-6,-,-,CASSFRGKLFF,TGTGCCAGCAGCTTCCGGGGTAAGCTGTTTTTT
TRBJ2-7,TRBV9,-,TRBD1,CASSGWTGEVDEQYF,TGTGCCAGCAGCGGATGGACAGGGGAGGTCGACGAGCAGTACTTC
TRBJ1-6,TRBV27,-,TRBD1,CASSLSQGARSSPLHF,TGTGCCAGCAGTTTATCGCAGGGGGCGCGCAGTTCACCCCTCCACTTT
TRBJ2-1,TRBV5-1,-,TRBD2,CASSWTRGAGGSEQFF,TGCGCCAGCAGCTGGACAAGGGGAGCGGGGGGGTCTGAGCAGTTCTTC
TRBJ2-5,TRBV25-1,-,TRBD1,CASSDGDRAVEETQYF,TGTGCCAGCAGTGATGGGGACAGGGCGGTGGAAGAGACCCAGTACTTC